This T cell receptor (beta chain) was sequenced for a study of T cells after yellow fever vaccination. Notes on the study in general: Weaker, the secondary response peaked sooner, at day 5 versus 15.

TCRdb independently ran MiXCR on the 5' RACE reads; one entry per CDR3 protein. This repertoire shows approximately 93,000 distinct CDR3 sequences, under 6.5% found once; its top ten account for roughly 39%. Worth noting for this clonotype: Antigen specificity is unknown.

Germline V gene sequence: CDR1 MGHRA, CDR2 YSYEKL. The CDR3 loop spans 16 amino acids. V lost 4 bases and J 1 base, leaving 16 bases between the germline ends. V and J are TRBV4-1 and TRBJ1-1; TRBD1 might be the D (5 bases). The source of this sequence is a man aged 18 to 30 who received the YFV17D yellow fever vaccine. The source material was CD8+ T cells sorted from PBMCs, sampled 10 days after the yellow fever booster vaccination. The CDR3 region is CASSPRDYSPNTEAFF. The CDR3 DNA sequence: TGCGCCAGCAGCCCCAGGGATTACTCTCCGAACACTGAAGCTTTCTTT.